The rows below give T cell receptor beta chains drawn from one sample of a study of CD8 T cells in Susac syndrome. TCRdb re-derived calls from the immunoSEQ multiplex PCR reads in MiXCR, one entry per CDR3 protein. Of about 250,000 distinct CDR3 sequences in the sample, just under 95% were seen once. Sequences were obtained from CD4+ T cells from PBMCs. The receptors were sampled from a human donor with multiple sclerosis. Each CDR3 is given with its conserved first and last residue. A D gene is named only where the DNA matches it firmly. Some rows mark clone size as missing; the rest say once, few, many or name a class of expanded clone.

D gene,V gene,clone size,J gene,CDR3 DNA,CDR3 protein
.,TRBV3-1,.,TRBJ2-1,TGTGCCAGCAGCCAAGAAGGACAGTCCTACAATGAGCAGTTCTTC,CASSQEGQSYNEQFF
.,TRBV6-4,.,TRBJ2-2,TGTGCCAGCAGTGGGGTGCCCACCGGGGAGCTGTTTTTT,CASSGVPTGELFF
.,TRBV20-1,.,TRBJ2-5,TGCAGTGCTAGAGATTCGGCAACCCAAGAGACCCAGTACTTC,CSARDSATQETQYF
.,TRBV6-1,.,TRBJ2-3,TGTGCCAGCAGTGAACGGGGGCGGGATACGCAGTATTTT,CASSERGRDTQYF
.,TRBV18,.,TRBJ2-1,TGTGCCAGCTCATACGACCCCATGGGCGGTGAGCAGTTCTTC,CASSYDPMGGEQFF
TRBD2,TRBV28,.,TRBJ2-4,TGTGCCAGCAGCCAGCAAGCGGGGGTCGGGATAACCAAAAACATTCAGTACTTC,CASSQQAGVGITKNIQYF
.,TRBV7-9,.,TRBJ1-3,TGTGCCAGCAGCTTATCGACAGCCGCCCGGGTCATATATTTT,CASSLSTAARVIYF
.,TRBV5-6,.,TRBJ2-3,TGTGCCAGCAGCTTGGTTGTGGGAACAGATACGCAGTATTTT,CASSLVVGTDTQYF
.,TRBV6-4,.,TRBJ1-1,TGTGCCAGCCGACCCTCACGGGAATACACTGAAGCTTTCTTT,CASRPSREYTEAFF
.,TRBV2,once,TRBJ2-2,TGTGCCAGCAGTGAAATGGCGAACACCGGGGAGCTGTTTTTT,CASSEMANTGELFF
TRBD1,TRBV4-1,.,TRBJ2-4,TGCGCCAGCAGCCAGCTACAGGGGCGGGAAAACATTCAGTACTTC,CASSQLQGRENIQYF
.,TRBV2,.,TRBJ1-1,TGTGCCAGCAGTGGGAAACTTCTGACAGCAAACACTGAAGCTTTCTTT,CASSGKLLTANTEAFF
.,TRBV20-1,.,TRBJ1-1,TGCAGTGCTCCTAACCCGGGGTCAGGCCGCAGGGCTTTCTTT,CSAPNPGSGRRAFF
.,TRBV12-5,.,TRBJ2-2,TGTGCTAGTGGCCAAACCGGAAGGGTCAACACCGGGGAGCTGTTTTTT,CASGQTGRVNTGELFF
TRBD2,TRBV12-3/TRBV12-4,.,TRBJ2-2,TGTGCCAGCAGTTTTACGACTAGCTGGACCGGGGAGCTGTTTTTT,CASSFTTSWTGELFF
.,TRBV2,.,TRBJ1-2,TGTGCCAGCAGTGAACGGGGGACGGGGGGCTACACCTTC,CASSERGTGGYTF
TRBD1,TRBV9,.,TRBJ1-2,TGTGCCAGCAGCGTAGGAGGCAGGGGGCCTGGTGGCTACACCTTC,CASSVGGRGPGGYTF
TRBD1,TRBV20-1,.,TRBJ1-5,TGCAGTGCTAAAGAGACAGGGATGGAGCCCCAGCATTTT,CSAKETGMEPQHF
.,TRBV9,.,TRBJ2-6,TGTGCCAGCAGCACCGTCGGGGCTGCGTTCCGGTCTGGGGCCAACGTCCTGACTTTC,CASSTVGAAFRSGANVLTF
.,TRBV27,.,TRBJ2-7,TGTGCCAGCAGTTTAGACTGGACGTGGGAGCAGTACTTC,CASSLDWTWEQYF
.,TRBV12-3/TRBV12-4,few,TRBJ2-6,TGTGCCAGCAGTTTAGGGGGTACTGGGGCCAACGTCCTGACTTTC,CASSLGGTGANVLTF
.,TRBV12-3/TRBV12-4,.,TRBJ1-2,TGTGCCAGCAGTTTGAAGGGAGGGCATGGCTACACCTTC,CASSLKGGHGYTF
.,TRBV9,.,TRBJ1-2,TGTGCCTCTTGGGGCAGACATGGCTACACCTTC,CASWGRHGYTF
.,TRBV5-1,.,TRBJ2-2,TGCGCCAGCAGCTTGGAACAACTCGCGAACACCGGGGAGCTGTTTTTT,CASSLEQLANTGELFF
TRBD2,TRBV2,.,TRBJ2-5,TGTGCCAGCAGGGAGGGGACTAGCGGGGCCCAAGAGACCCAGTACTTC,CASREGTSGAQETQYF
TRBD2,TRBV7-6,.,TRBJ2-3,TGTGCCAGCAGCCCACTTGGGGGGGGAACGACAGATACGCAGTATTTT,CASSPLGGGTTDTQYF
.,TRBV12-3/TRBV12-4,.,TRBJ2-1,TGTGCCAGCAGTCCGGGGGAACGGACAGGCTGGTACCAGTTCTTC,CASSPGERTGWYQFF
.,TRBV19,.,TRBJ1-5,TGTGCCAGTAGTACATCTGGCAATCAGCCCCAGCATTTT,CASSTSGNQPQHF
TRBD2,TRBV3-1,.,TRBJ2-2,TGTGCCAGCAGCCTTAATGCGGGGGCCGGGGAGCTGTTTTTT,CASSLNAGAGELFF
.,TRBV9,.,TRBJ2-1,TGTGCCAGCAGCTCAACCGGGACGGCGAGCTCCTACAATGAGCAGTTCTTC,CASSSTGTASSYNEQFF
.,TRBV30,.,TRBJ2-5,TGTGCCTGCGCTCGGGTGGTAGCTCGCCCAGAGACCCAGTACTTC,CACARVVARPETQYF
TRBD2,TRBV6-4,.,TRBJ2-3,TGTGCCAGCAGCGGGGGACTACCCACAGATACGCAGTATTTT,CASSGGLPTDTQYF
TRBD2,TRBV9,.,TRBJ2-4,TGTGCCAGCAGCAGCGGGAGGCATTTTGCCGACATTCAGTACTTC,CASSSGRHFADIQYF
.,TRBV25-1,.,TRBJ2-7,TGTGCCAGCAGTGATAGGGCAAAGGGCGAGCAGTACTTC,CASSDRAKGEQYF
.,TRBV5-4,.,TRBJ2-1,TGTGCCAGCAGCCGAGGAGCAGGGGATTACAATGAGCAGTTCTTC,CASSRGAGDYNEQFF
.,TRBV29-1,once,TRBJ1-4,TGCAGCGTTGAAGATCCTGCAGGGTGGGAAAAACTGTTTTTT,CSVEDPAGWEKLFF
.,TRBV28,.,TRBJ1-2,TGTGCCAGCAGTTTAAGGGAGAACTATGGCTACACCTTC,CASSLRENYGYTF
TRBD2,TRBV4-2,.,TRBJ2-1,TGTGCCAGCAGCCAAGTGGGACGGGAGGTCTACAATGAGCAGTTCTTC,CASSQVGREVYNEQFF
.,TRBV19,.,TRBJ2-7,TGTGCCGTTTCCGGGACACCCGAAGGCGAGCAGTACTTC,CAVSGTPEGEQYF
.,TRBV6-5,.,TRBJ1-2,TGTGCCAGCAGCTCCTCTGTCCTACGACAGTCCAACTATGGCTACACCTTC,CASSSSVLRQSNYGYTF
.,TRBV24-1,.,TRBJ1-2,TGTGCCACCAGTGTCCCTAACTATGGCTACACCTTC,CATSVPNYGYTF
.,TRBV19,.,TRBJ1-1,TGTGCCAGTAGTTACCTAGGGTCGAACACTGAAGCTTTCTTT,CASSYLGSNTEAFF